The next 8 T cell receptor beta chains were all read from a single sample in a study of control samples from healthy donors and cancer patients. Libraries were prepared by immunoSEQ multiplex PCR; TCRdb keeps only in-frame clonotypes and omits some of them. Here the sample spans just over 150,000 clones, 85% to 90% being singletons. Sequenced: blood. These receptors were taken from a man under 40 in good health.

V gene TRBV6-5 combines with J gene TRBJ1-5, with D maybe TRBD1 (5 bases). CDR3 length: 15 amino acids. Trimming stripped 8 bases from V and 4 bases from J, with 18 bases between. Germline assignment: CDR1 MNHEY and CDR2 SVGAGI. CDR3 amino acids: CASFYNREGNQPQHF. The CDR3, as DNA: TGTGCCAGCTTCTATAACCGGGAGGGGAATCAGCCCCAGCATTTT.

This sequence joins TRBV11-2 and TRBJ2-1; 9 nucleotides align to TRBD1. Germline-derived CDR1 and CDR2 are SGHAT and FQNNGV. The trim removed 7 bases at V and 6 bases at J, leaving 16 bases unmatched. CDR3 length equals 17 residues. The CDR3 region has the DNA TGTGCCAGCAACCGTCCCCAATTCGGGACAGGGACCAATGAGCAGTTCTTC. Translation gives CASNRPQFGTGTNEQFF.

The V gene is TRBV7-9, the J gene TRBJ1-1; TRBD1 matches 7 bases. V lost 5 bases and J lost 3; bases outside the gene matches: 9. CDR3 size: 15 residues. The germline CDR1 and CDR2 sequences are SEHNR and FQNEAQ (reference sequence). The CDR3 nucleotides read TGTGCCAGCAGCCCCAGGGGGAAATGGGACACTGAAGCTTTCTTT. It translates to CASSPRGKWDTEAFF.

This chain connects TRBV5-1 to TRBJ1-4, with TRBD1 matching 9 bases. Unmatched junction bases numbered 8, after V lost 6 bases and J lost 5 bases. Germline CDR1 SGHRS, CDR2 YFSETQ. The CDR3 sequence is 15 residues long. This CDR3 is CASTTGTGSNEKLFF. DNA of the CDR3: TGCGCCAGCACAACCGGGACAGGGTCCAATGAAAAACTGTTTTTT.

The CDR3 is CASSQQIAANVLTF. The CDR3 DNA is TGTGCCAGCAGCCAACAAATAGCGGCCAACGTCCTGACTTTC. The rearrangement uses TRBV3-1 (or the pseudogene TRBV3-2) and TRBJ2-6; D gene unclear. This CDR3 has 14 residues. Germline CDR1 and CDR2: LGHDT and YNNKEL (reference sequence). The germline V and J ends were trimmed by 2 bases and 6 bases, with 8 bases remaining between them.

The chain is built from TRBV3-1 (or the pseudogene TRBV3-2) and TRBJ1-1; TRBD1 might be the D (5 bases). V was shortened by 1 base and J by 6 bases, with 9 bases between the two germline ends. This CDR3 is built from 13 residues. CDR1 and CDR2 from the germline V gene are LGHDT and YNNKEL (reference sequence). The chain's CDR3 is CASSQGGAAEAFF. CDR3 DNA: TGTGCCAGCAGCCAAGGAGGGGCCGCTGAAGCTTTCTTT.

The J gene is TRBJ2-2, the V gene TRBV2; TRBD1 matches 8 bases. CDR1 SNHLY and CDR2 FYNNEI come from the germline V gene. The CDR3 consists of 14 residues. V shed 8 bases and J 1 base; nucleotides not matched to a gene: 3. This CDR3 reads CASVGTGNTGELFF. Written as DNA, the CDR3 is TGTGCCAGCGTCGGGACAGGGAACACCGGGGAGCTGTTTTTT.

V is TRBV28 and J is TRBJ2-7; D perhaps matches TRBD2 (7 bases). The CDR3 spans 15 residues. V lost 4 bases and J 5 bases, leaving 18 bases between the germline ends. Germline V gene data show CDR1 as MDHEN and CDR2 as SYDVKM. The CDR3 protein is CASSSAGEGVHEQYF. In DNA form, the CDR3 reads TGTGCCAGCAGTTCGGCCGGGGAGGGGGTCCACGAGCAGTACTTC. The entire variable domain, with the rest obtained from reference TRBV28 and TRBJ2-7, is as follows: DVKVTQSSRYLVKRTGEKVFLECVQDMDHENMFWYRQDPGLGLRLIYFSYDVKMKEKGDIPEGYSVSREKKERFSLILESASTNQTSMYLCASSSAGEGVHEQYFGPGTRLTVT.